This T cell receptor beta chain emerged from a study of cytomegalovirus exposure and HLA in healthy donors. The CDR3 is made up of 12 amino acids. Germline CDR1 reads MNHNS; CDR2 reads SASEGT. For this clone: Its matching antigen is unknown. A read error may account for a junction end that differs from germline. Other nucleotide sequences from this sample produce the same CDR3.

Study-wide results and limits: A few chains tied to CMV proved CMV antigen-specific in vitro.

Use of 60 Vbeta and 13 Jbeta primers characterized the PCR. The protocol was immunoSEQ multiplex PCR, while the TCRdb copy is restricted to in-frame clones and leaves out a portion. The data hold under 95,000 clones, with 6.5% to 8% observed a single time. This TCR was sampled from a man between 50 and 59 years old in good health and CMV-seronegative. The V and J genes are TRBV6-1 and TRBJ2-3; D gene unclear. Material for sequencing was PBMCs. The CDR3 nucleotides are TGTGCAAGCAGTGAGAAGGAGTCTACGCAGTATTTT. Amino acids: CASSEKESTQYF.